These T cell receptor beta chains were read from a single sample in a study of blood T cell repertoires in COVID-19. Profiled with immunoSEQ multiplex PCR; TCRdb holds only in-frame clones, not every one. Of approximately 150,000 clones in the sample, about 82% were seen once. Sequencing input: peripheral blood. Receptor source: a woman aged 80 or over with COVID-19, enrolled during active disease. CDR3s include the opening cysteine and the closing phenylalanine or tryptophan. Fields, in order: J gene, clone size, D gene, V gene, CDR3 DNA, CDR3 protein. A D gene is named only where the DNA matches it firmly. Size tells how often a clone was seen (once, few, many) or the class of an expanded clone, and some rows leave it out.

j_call: TRBJ2-5
clone_size: .
d_call: .
v_call: TRBV18
cdr3_nt: TGTGCCAGCTCACCATCGTCAACTTTGATTCAAGAGACCCAGTACTTC
cdr3_aa: CASSPSSTLIQETQYF

j_call: TRBJ2-3
clone_size: few
d_call: .
v_call: TRBV24-1
cdr3_nt: TGTGCCACCAGTGATTTTGGCACGCAGTATTTT
cdr3_aa: CATSDFGTQYF

j_call: TRBJ1-1
clone_size: .
d_call: .
v_call: TRBV5-1
cdr3_nt: TGCGCCAGCAGCTTGGGTAGGGGCCTTACTGAAGCTTTCTTT
cdr3_aa: CASSLGRGLTEAFF

j_call: TRBJ1-2
clone_size: few
d_call: TRBD1
v_call: TRBV6-1
cdr3_nt: TGTGCCAGCAGTGAAAGGGGGACGGGACAGTATGGCTACACCTTC
cdr3_aa: CASSERGTGQYGYTF

j_call: TRBJ1-6
clone_size: .
d_call: .
v_call: TRBV7-9
cdr3_nt: TGTGCCAGCAGGAACCTATATCGGGATTCACCCCTCCACTTT
cdr3_aa: CASRNLYRDSPLHF

j_call: TRBJ1-6
clone_size: once
d_call: .
v_call: TRBV11-2
cdr3_nt: TGTGCCAGCAGCTTATCAATCCTCGGTAATTCACCCCTCCACTTT
cdr3_aa: CASSLSILGNSPLHF

j_call: TRBJ2-1
clone_size: .
d_call: .
v_call: TRBV10-2
cdr3_nt: TGCGCCAGCAGTGAGGCCTCCCGGGTTGGAGAGCAGTTCTTC
cdr3_aa: CASSEASRVGEQFF

j_call: TRBJ2-1
clone_size: .
d_call: TRBD2
v_call: TRBV5-4
cdr3_nt: TGTGCCAGCAGCTTGGCCCAGCGGGGGGGCCCCTACAATGAGCAGTTCTTC
cdr3_aa: CASSLAQRGGPYNEQFF

j_call: TRBJ1-5
clone_size: .
d_call: TRBD1
v_call: TRBV15
cdr3_nt: TGTGCCACCAGCAGAGATCGGACAGGCTCGTATCAGCCCCAGCATTTT
cdr3_aa: CATSRDRTGSYQPQHF

j_call: TRBJ1-5
clone_size: .
d_call: TRBD1
v_call: TRBV25-1
cdr3_nt: TGTGCCAGCAGTGAGACAGGGCGTAATCAGCCCCAGCATTTT
cdr3_aa: CASSETGRNQPQHF

j_call: TRBJ1-6
clone_size: .
d_call: .
v_call: TRBV27
cdr3_nt: TGTGCCAGCAGTTTATGGGCCCAACAGGGAAGCTCCTATAATTCACCCCTCCACTTT
cdr3_aa: CASSLWAQQGSSYNSPLHF

j_call: TRBJ2-1
clone_size: .
d_call: TRBD1
v_call: TRBV9
cdr3_nt: TGTGCCAGCAGCGGGGGACAGGGTTACTACAATGAGCAGTTCTTC
cdr3_aa: CASSGGQGYYNEQFF

j_call: TRBJ1-1
clone_size: .
d_call: .
v_call: TRBV3-1/TRBV3-2
cdr3_nt: TGTGCCAGCAGCCAGGCGGGAATCACTGAAGCTTTCTTT
cdr3_aa: CASSQAGITEAFF

j_call: TRBJ1-4
clone_size: .
d_call: TRBD1
v_call: TRBV4-2
cdr3_nt: TGTGCCAGCAGCCACCCTTCGGGACAGACGAAAGAACTGTTTTTT
cdr3_aa: CASSHPSGQTKELFF

j_call: TRBJ1-1
clone_size: .
d_call: .
v_call: TRBV7-3
cdr3_nt: TGTGCCAGCAGCTTATCTCGGGACACTGAAGCTTTCTTT
cdr3_aa: CASSLSRDTEAFF

j_call: TRBJ1-5
clone_size: .
d_call: .
v_call: TRBV5-1
cdr3_nt: TGCGCCAGCAGCTTGGGCGGGGGCGTCGATCAGCCCCAGCATTTT
cdr3_aa: CASSLGGGVDQPQHF

j_call: TRBJ2-2
clone_size: .
d_call: .
v_call: TRBV5-4
cdr3_nt: TGTGCCAGCAGCGCGACAGGTTCCGCCGGGGAGCTGTTTTTT
cdr3_aa: CASSATGSAGELFF

j_call: TRBJ2-2
clone_size: .
d_call: TRBD2
v_call: TRBV15
cdr3_nt: TGTGCCACCAGCAGAGGCGGGGCGGGAGGGTGGACCGGGGAGCTGTTTTTT
cdr3_aa: CATSRGGAGGWTGELFF

j_call: TRBJ2-7
clone_size: .
d_call: TRBD2
v_call: TRBV3-1/TRBV3-2
cdr3_nt: TGTGCCAGCAGCCAACCGGGAGGCTACGAGCAGTACTTC
cdr3_aa: CASSQPGGYEQYF

j_call: TRBJ2-3
clone_size: .
d_call: TRBD2
v_call: TRBV5-1
cdr3_nt: TGCGCCAGCAGCGGTGGGTATAGCGGGACAGATACGCAGTATTTT
cdr3_aa: CASSGGYSGTDTQYF

j_call: TRBJ1-2
clone_size: .
d_call: TRBD1
v_call: TRBV5-6
cdr3_nt: TGTGCCAGCAGCTCGGACGACAGGGGGTATTACTATGGCTACACCTTC
cdr3_aa: CASSSDDRGYYYGYTF

j_call: TRBJ1-2
clone_size: .
d_call: .
v_call: TRBV5-1
cdr3_nt: TGCGCCAGCAGCGTCGGGGGGGACGCTCAAAGCTACACCTTC
cdr3_aa: CASSVGGDAQSYTF

j_call: TRBJ2-7
clone_size: .
d_call: TRBD1
v_call: TRBV13
cdr3_nt: TGTGCCAGCAGCTTATCCGGGACAGGGGCAGGCGAGCAGTACTTC
cdr3_aa: CASSLSGTGAGEQYF

j_call: TRBJ2-4
clone_size: few
d_call: TRBD1
v_call: TRBV18
cdr3_nt: TGTGCCAGCTCACTACGGGACAGGGGGGACAAAAACATTCAGTACTTC
cdr3_aa: CASSLRDRGDKNIQYF

j_call: TRBJ2-3
clone_size: .
d_call: .
v_call: TRBV4-1
cdr3_nt: TGCGCCAGCAGCCCGAGCGGTGGGAGCACAGATACGCAGTATTTT
cdr3_aa: CASSPSGGSTDTQYF

j_call: TRBJ1-3
clone_size: .
d_call: TRBD1
v_call: TRBV4-1
cdr3_nt: TGCGCCAGCAGCCTAGGACAGGGGAGGTCTGGAAACACCATATATTTT
cdr3_aa: CASSLGQGRSGNTIYF

j_call: TRBJ1-2
clone_size: .
d_call: .
v_call: TRBV2
cdr3_nt: TGTGCCAGCAGCCTGAACCGGGACACTGGCCATGGCTACACCTTC
cdr3_aa: CASSLNRDTGHGYTF

j_call: TRBJ2-5
clone_size: .
d_call: TRBD2
v_call: TRBV3-1/TRBV3-2
cdr3_nt: TGTGCCAGCAGCCAACTAGCGGGGGGCCTACCCCAAGAGACCCAGTACTTC
cdr3_aa: CASSQLAGGLPQETQYF

j_call: TRBJ2-1
clone_size: .
d_call: TRBD2
v_call: TRBV7-9
cdr3_nt: TGTGCCAGCAGCCCAAGTCAAGGACTAGCGGGATCCAATGAGCAGTTCTTC
cdr3_aa: CASSPSQGLAGSNEQFF

j_call: TRBJ2-5
clone_size: .
d_call: .
v_call: TRBV19
cdr3_nt: TGTGCCAGTAGCCTCAGGTGGGGCAGGAGCCACATGGGGTCCCAAGAGACCCAGTACTTC
cdr3_aa: CASSLRWGRSHMGSQETQYF

j_call: TRBJ1-1
clone_size: .
d_call: .
v_call: TRBV12-3/TRBV12-4
cdr3_nt: TGTGCCAGCAGTTGGGCGGGGGGCTATGAAGCTTTCTTT
cdr3_aa: CASSWAGGYEAFF

j_call: TRBJ2-3
clone_size: .
d_call: TRBD2
v_call: TRBV10-3
cdr3_nt: TGTGCCAGCTATAGCGGGAGTGTAGATACGCAGTATTTT
cdr3_aa: CASYSGSVDTQYF

j_call: TRBJ2-7
clone_size: .
d_call: .
v_call: TRBV3-1/TRBV3-2
cdr3_nt: TGTGCCAGCAGCCACCGGGTGCTGACCTACGAGCAGTACTTC
cdr3_aa: CASSHRVLTYEQYF

j_call: TRBJ1-5
clone_size: .
d_call: .
v_call: TRBV7-9
cdr3_nt: TGTGCCAGCAGCTTAGACCCTGGGACACCCAGCAATCAGCCCCAGCATTTT
cdr3_aa: CASSLDPGTPSNQPQHF

j_call: TRBJ2-5
clone_size: .
d_call: .
v_call: TRBV5-1
cdr3_nt: TGCGCCAGCAGCTTGGAATGGCCAGGGGCACAAGAGACCCAGTACTTC
cdr3_aa: CASSLEWPGAQETQYF

j_call: TRBJ2-3
clone_size: .
d_call: TRBD2
v_call: TRBV5-1
cdr3_nt: TGCGCCAGCAGCAGGACTAGCGGGAGGGAGACAGATACGCAGTATTTT
cdr3_aa: CASSRTSGRETDTQYF

j_call: TRBJ1-2
clone_size: once
d_call: TRBD1
v_call: TRBV5-1
cdr3_nt: TGCGCCAGCAGTCAGGACAGGGGGCTTTATGGCTACACCTTC
cdr3_aa: CASSQDRGLYGYTF

j_call: TRBJ2-1
clone_size: .
d_call: TRBD2
v_call: TRBV18
cdr3_nt: TGTGCCAGCTCACCCCGGCTAGCGGATACCTACAATGAGCAGTTCTTC
cdr3_aa: CASSPRLADTYNEQFF

j_call: TRBJ1-6
clone_size: .
d_call: .
v_call: TRBV27
cdr3_nt: TGTGCCAGCAGCCCCGGGGACTCCCCTGTGGGGTCACCCCTCCACTTT
cdr3_aa: CASSPGDSPVGSPLHF

j_call: TRBJ2-7
clone_size: .
d_call: .
v_call: TRBV27
cdr3_nt: TGTGCCAGCAGTTTATACCCAGGGTCCTACTACGAGCAGTACTTC
cdr3_aa: CASSLYPGSYYEQYF

j_call: TRBJ2-6
clone_size: .
d_call: TRBD2
v_call: TRBV28
cdr3_nt: TGTGCCAGCACCCGGGGGGGAACCAGGTCTGGGGCCAACGTCCTGACTTTC
cdr3_aa: CASTRGGTRSGANVLTF

j_call: TRBJ1-2
clone_size: .
d_call: .
v_call: TRBV4-1
cdr3_nt: TGCGCCAGCAGCCAAGATGCGAACCCCTATGGCTACACCTTC
cdr3_aa: CASSQDANPYGYTF

j_call: TRBJ1-3
clone_size: .
d_call: .
v_call: TRBV29-1
cdr3_nt: TGCAGCGTTTTATTCGAGAGGAGGCTCTCTGGAAACACCATATATTTT
cdr3_aa: CSVLFERRLSGNTIYF

j_call: TRBJ1-2
clone_size: few
d_call: .
v_call: TRBV19
cdr3_nt: TGTGCCAGTAGCCTGACCCCCGCCAAGGGGGGCTACACCTTC
cdr3_aa: CASSLTPAKGGYTF

j_call: TRBJ1-4
clone_size: .
d_call: .
v_call: TRBV2
cdr3_nt: TGTGCCAGCAGGGGACTGGATGAAAAACTGTTTTTT
cdr3_aa: CASRGLDEKLFF

j_call: TRBJ1-1
clone_size: few
d_call: .
v_call: TRBV7-5
cdr3_nt: TGTGCCAGAAGCTTAGTCCAGGGGTGGTACACTGAAGCTTTCTTT
cdr3_aa: CARSLVQGWYTEAFF

j_call: TRBJ1-4
clone_size: few
d_call: .
v_call: TRBV28
cdr3_nt: TGTGCCAGCAGGCCTCGTGACAGAGTTAATGAAAAACTGTTTTTT
cdr3_aa: CASRPRDRVNEKLFF

j_call: TRBJ1-6
clone_size: few
d_call: TRBD1
v_call: TRBV5-6
cdr3_nt: TGTGCCAGCAGCTCCAACAGGGGGCTATCCTATAATTCACCCCTCCACTTT
cdr3_aa: CASSSNRGLSYNSPLHF

j_call: TRBJ1-2
clone_size: .
d_call: TRBD1
v_call: TRBV2
cdr3_nt: TGTGCCAGCAGTATTACAGGGGCTCCGTACTATGGCTACACCTTC
cdr3_aa: CASSITGAPYYGYTF

j_call: TRBJ2-3
clone_size: .
d_call: .
v_call: TRBV6-5
cdr3_nt: TGTGCCAGCCCCCCGAGCGTGGCAGATACGCAGTATTTT
cdr3_aa: CASPPSVADTQYF

j_call: TRBJ1-1
clone_size: .
d_call: .
v_call: TRBV29-1
cdr3_nt: TGCAGCGTCGTCCGGGACACTGAAGCTTTCTTT
cdr3_aa: CSVVRDTEAFF

j_call: TRBJ2-1
clone_size: .
d_call: TRBD2
v_call: TRBV2
cdr3_nt: TGTGCCAGCCTATCGGAGCGGGGCCCCAATGAGCAGTTCTTC
cdr3_aa: CASLSERGPNEQFF